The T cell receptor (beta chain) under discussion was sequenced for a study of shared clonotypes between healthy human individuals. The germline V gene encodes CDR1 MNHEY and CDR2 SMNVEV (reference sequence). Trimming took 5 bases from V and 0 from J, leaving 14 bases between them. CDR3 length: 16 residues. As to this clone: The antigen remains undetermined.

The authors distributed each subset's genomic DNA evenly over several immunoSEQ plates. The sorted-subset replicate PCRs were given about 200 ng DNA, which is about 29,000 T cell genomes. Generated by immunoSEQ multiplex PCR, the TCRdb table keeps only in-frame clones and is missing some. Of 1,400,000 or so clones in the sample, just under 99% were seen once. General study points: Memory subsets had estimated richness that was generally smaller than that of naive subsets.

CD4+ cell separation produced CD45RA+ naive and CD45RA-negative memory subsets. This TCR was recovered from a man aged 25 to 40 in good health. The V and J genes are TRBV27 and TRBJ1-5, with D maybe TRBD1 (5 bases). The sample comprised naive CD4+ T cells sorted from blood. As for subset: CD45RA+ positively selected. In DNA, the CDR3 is TGTGCCAGCAGTATAAAACCGGGGCCTAGCAATCAGCCCCAGCATTTT. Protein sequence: CASSIKPGPSNQPQHF.